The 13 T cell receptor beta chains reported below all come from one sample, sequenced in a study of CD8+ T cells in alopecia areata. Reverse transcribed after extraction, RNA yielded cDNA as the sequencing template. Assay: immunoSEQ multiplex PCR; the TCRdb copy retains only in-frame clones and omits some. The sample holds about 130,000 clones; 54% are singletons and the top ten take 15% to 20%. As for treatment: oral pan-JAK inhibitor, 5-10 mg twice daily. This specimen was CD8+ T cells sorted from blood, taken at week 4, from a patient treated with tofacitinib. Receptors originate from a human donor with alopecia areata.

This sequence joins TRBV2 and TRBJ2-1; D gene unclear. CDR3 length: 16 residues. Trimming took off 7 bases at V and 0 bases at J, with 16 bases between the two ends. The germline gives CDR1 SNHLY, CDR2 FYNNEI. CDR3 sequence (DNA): TGTGCCAGCAAGGTTCCCCCTCCCGTCTCCTACAATGAGCAGTTCTTC. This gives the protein CASKVPPPVSYNEQFF.

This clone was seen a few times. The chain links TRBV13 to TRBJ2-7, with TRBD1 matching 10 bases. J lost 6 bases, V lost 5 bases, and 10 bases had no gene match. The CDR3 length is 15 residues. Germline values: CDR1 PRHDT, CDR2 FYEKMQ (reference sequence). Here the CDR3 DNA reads TGTGCCAGCAGCGACCGGGACAGGGGCCCTGTCGAGCAGTACTTC. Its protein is CASSDRDRGPVEQYF.

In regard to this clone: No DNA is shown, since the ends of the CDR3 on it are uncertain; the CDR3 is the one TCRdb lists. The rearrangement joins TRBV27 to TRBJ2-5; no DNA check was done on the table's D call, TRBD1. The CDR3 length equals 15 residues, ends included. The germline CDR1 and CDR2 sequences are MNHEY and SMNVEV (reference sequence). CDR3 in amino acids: CASSTSDRGPETQYF.

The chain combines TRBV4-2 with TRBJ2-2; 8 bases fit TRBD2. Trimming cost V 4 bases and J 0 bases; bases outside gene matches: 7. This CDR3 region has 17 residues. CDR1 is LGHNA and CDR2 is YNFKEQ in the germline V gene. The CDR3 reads CASSRGLAGSNTGELFF. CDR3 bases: TGTGCCAGCAGCCGGGGGCTAGCGGGCTCGAACACCGGGGAGCTGTTTTTT.

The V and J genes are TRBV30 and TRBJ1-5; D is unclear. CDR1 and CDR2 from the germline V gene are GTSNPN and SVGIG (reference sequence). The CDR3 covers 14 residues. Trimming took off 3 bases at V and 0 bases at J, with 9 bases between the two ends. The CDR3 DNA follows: TGTGCCTGGAGCGGCGACCGTAGCAATCAGCCCCAGCATTTT. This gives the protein CAWSGDRSNQPQHF.

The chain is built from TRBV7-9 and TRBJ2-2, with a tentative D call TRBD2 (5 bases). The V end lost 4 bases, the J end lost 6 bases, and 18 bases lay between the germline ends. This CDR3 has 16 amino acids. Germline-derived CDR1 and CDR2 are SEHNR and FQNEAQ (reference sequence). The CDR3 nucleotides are TGTGCCAGCAGCTCCACCGTTGCGGGTGAGGCCGGGGAGCTGTTTTTT. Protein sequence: CASSSTVAGEAGELFF. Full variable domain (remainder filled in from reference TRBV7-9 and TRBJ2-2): DTGVSQNPRHKITKRGQNVTFRCDPISEHNRLYWYRQTLGQGPEFLTYFQNEAQLEKSRLLSDRFSAERPKGSFSTLEIQRTEQGDSAMYLCASSSTVAGEAGELFFGEGSRLTVL.

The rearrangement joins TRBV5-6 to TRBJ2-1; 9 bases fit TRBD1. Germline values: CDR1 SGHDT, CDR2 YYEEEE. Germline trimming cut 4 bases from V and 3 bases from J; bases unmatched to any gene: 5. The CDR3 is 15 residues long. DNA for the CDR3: TGTGCCAGCAGCCGGGACAGGGAAAGCTACAATGAGCAGTTCTTC. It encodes CASSRDRESYNEQFF.

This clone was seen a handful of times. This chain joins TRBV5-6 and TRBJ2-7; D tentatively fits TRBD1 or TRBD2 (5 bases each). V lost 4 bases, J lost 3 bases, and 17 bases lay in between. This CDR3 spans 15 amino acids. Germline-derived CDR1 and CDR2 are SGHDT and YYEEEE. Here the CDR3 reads CASSIGSGRFYEQYF. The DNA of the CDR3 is TGTGCCAGCAGCATCGGATCGGGACGGTTCTACGAGCAGTACTTC.

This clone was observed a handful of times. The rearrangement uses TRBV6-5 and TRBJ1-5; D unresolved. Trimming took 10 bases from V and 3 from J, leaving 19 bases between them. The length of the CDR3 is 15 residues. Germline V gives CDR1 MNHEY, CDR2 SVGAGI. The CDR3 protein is CATSNGQEDNQPQHF. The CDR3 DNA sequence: TGTGCCACTTCGAATGGGCAGGAGGACAATCAGCCCCAGCATTTT.

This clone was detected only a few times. The CDR3: CASSLIFSVGQYF. As DNA, the CDR3 is TGCGCCAGCAGCTTGATCTTCTCGGTCGGGCAGTACTTC. The rearrangement links TRBV5-1 to TRBJ2-7; D is unresolved. Germline V lookup: CDR1 SGHRS, CDR2 YFSETQ. Trimming removed 1 base at V and 9 bases at J, with 14 bases between. The CDR3 consists of 13 residues.

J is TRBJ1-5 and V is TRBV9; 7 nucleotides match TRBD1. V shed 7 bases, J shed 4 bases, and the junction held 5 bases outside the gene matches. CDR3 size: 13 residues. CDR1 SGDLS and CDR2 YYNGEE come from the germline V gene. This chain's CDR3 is CASSGGGNQPQHF. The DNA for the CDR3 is TGTGCCAGCTCAGGGGGTGGGAATCAGCCCCAGCATTTT.

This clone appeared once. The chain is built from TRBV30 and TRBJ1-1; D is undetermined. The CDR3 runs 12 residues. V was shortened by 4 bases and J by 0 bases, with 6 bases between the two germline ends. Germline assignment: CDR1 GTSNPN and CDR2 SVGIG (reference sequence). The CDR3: CAWNAMNTEAFF. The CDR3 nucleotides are TGTGCCTGGAACGCAATGAACACTGAAGCTTTCTTT.

The CDR3 DNA is TGTGCCTGGAGCGACCAGGGGGAACCATCTGGAAACACCATATATTTT. Translated: CAWSDQGEPSGNTIYF. The V and J genes are TRBV30 and TRBJ1-3; 7 bases fit TRBD1. CDR3 length: 16 residues. Germline-derived CDR1 and CDR2 are GTSNPN and SVGIG (reference sequence). V gave up 3 bases and J gave up 1 base; unmatched junction bases: 9.